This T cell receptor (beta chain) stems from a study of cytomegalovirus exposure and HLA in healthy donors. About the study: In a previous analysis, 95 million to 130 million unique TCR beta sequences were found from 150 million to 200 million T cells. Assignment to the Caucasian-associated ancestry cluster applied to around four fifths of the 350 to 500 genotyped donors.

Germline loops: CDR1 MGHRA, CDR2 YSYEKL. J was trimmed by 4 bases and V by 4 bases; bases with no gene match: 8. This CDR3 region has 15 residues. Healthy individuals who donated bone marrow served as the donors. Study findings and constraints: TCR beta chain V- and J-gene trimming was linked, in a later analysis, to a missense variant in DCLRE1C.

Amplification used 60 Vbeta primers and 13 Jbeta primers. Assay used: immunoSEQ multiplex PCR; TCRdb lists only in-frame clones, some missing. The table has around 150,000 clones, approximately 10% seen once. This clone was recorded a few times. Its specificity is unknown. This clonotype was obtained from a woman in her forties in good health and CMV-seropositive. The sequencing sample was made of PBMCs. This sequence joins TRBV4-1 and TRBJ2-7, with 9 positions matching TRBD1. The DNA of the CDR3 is TGCGCCAGCAGCCCGAGGGACAGGGCTCCTTACGAGCAGTACTTC. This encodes CASSPRDRAPYEQYF.